This TCR beta chain was captured in a study of blood T cell repertoires in COVID-19. Study-level information: The United States, Italy and Spain provided the acute and convalescent COVID-19 samples. The analysed material was cDNA or gDNA that came from T cells, B-cell-depleted T cells, or PBMCs.

The length of the CDR3 is 15 residues. Between the trimmed V and J ends, which lost 1 base and 2 bases, there was a span of 11 bases. Looked up from germline, CDR1 is SGHAT and CDR2 is FQNNGV. Source study methods: Amplified reference gene primers provided the basis for estimating nucleated cell counts. TCRdb's copy holds only in-frame clones and misses some; the assay was immunoSEQ multiplex PCR. V, J and clone size were drawn from that table, and D and trimming were deduced from the DNA. The data show roughly 230,000 clones, around 81% seen once. The receptor comes from a man aged 45 to 65 with active or convalescent COVID-19. Specimen: peripheral blood. V usage is TRBV11-2 and J usage is TRBJ1-2; TRBD1 is a possible D gene (6 bases). CDR3 sequence reads: CASSLVGTPNYGYTF. In DNA form, the CDR3 reads TGTGCCAGCAGCTTAGTTGGGACACCCAACTATGGCTACACCTTC.